The 6 T cell receptor beta chains listed next were all sequenced from one sample in a study of blood T cell repertoires in COVID-19. The table came from immunoSEQ multiplex PCR; TCRdb's copy has only in-frame clones and leaves some out. In the table there are some 310,000 clones, 85% to 90% of which are singletons. The sequencing input was peripheral blood. Receptors originate from a woman in her twenties or thirties with COVID-19, enrolled during active disease.

The chain has TRBV29-1 and TRBJ2-2, with 9 positions matching TRBD2. The CDR3 consists of 14 residues. V trimming: 1 base; J trimming: 6 bases; junction bases outside the gene matches: 3. Germline CDR1 is SQVTM and CDR2 is ANQGSEA. CDR3 protein: CSVEGREGSGELFF. The CDR3 DNA follows: TGCAGCGTTGAAGGGCGGGAGGGTTCCGGGGAGCTGTTTTTT.

A single count supports this clone. The chain recombines TRBV4-1 with TRBJ1-1; TRBD1 matches 8 bases. CDR3 length equals 14 residues. Per germline, CDR1 MGHRA and CDR2 YSYEKL. V was pared by 0 bases and J by 7 bases, with 4 bases of the junction left unmatched. The CDR3 sequence: CASSQDRGQGEAFF. The DNA of the CDR3 is TGCGCCAGCAGCCAAGATAGAGGACAGGGTGAAGCTTTCTTT.

CDR3 protein: CASSVPLGGLNTGELFF. The CDR3 coding sequence is TGTGCCAGCAGCGTACCCTTGGGCGGGCTGAACACCGGGGAGCTGTTTTTT. J is TRBJ2-2 and V is TRBV9; possible D gene TRBD2, 5 bases. This CDR3 is 17 amino acids long. The ends were cut back, 1 base at V and 1 base at J, with 14 bases in the middle. Germline lookup yields CDR1 SGDLS and CDR2 YYNGEE.

The chain links TRBV7-6 to TRBJ2-7; D is perhaps TRBD2 (5 bases). V was clipped by 1 base and J by 6 bases, with 16 bases between them. This CDR3 is built from 15 residues. Germline V gene data show CDR1 as SGHVS and CDR2 as FNYEAQ. For the CDR3, the DNA is TGTGCCAGCAGCTTAGGAGAGAGGGATTCAGGCGAGCAGTACTTC. Translating gives CASSLGERDSGEQYF.

The chain's CDR3 is CAISESGRGGGYTF. The CDR3 DNA is TGTGCCATCAGTGAGTCGGGGAGGGGAGGCGGCTACACCTTC. This chain joins TRBV10-3 and TRBJ1-2, with D possibly being TRBD1 (5 bases). The germline V gene has CDR1 ENHRY and CDR2 SYGVKD. This CDR3 is 14 amino acids long. Trimming left V 0 bases short and J 8 bases short, with 13 bases between.

The count of this clone is one. The chain employs TRBV6-1 and TRBJ1-1; D call uncertain. The CDR3 extends over 13 amino acids. Germline V gives CDR1 MNHNS, CDR2 SASEGT. V was cut by 1 base and J by 3 bases, with 6 bases left in between. This chain's CDR3 is CASSEGLDTEAFF. The CDR3 DNA is TGTGCCAGCAGTGAAGGCTTAGACACTGAAGCTTTCTTT.